These 8 T cell receptor beta chains were all obtained from the same sample, sequenced in a study of PD-L1 blockade in urothelial cancer. Noted time point: pretreatment peripheral blood. Using immunoSEQ multiplex PCR, the repertoire was profiled, and TCRdb retains in-frame clones only, with some absent. The sample contains 80,000 to 90,000 clones, about 84% of which appear only once. The sample consisted of PBMCs, taken around atezolizumab (anti-PD-L1) treatment. These receptors were obtained from a man aged 55 to 70 with urothelial cancer.

The V gene is TRBV29-1, the J gene TRBJ2-5; D might be TRBD2 (6 bases). The germline gives CDR1 SQVTM, CDR2 ANQGSEA. The length of the CDR3 is 13 residues. V was pared by 3 bases and J by 4 bases, with 12 bases between. The CDR3 loop is CSVDWRGRETQYF. DNA for the CDR3: TGCAGCGTTGATTGGAGGGGACGAGAGACCCAGTACTTC.

This chain connects TRBV27 to TRBJ2-5; a weak D match, TRBD2 (7 bases). CDR3 length: 17 amino acids. With 2 bases removed from V and 7 bases from J, the gap between germline ends came to 23 bases. The germline V gene has CDR1 MNHEY and CDR2 SMNVEV (reference sequence). The CDR3 DNA reads TGTGCCAGCAGTTTAAGCCGGGGGGTGGGACACTTGGTGACCCAGTACTTC. Protein sequence: CASSLSRGVGHLVTQYF.

This clone came up a few times. The V call is TRBV30, the J call TRBJ1-1, with 8 bases lining up with TRBD1. V lost 0 bases and J lost 3; bases outside the gene matches: 3. The germline CDR1 and CDR2 sequences are GTSNPN and SVGIG (reference sequence). This CDR3 is built from 14 residues. CDR3 in amino acids: CAWSVTGGDTEAFF. CDR3 bases: TGTGCCTGGAGTGTAACAGGGGGGGACACTGAAGCTTTCTTT.

The gene calls are TRBV5-1 and TRBJ2-1, with D possibly TRBD2 on 6 matching bases. The CDR3 totals 15 residues. Trimming pared 6 bases from V and 0 bases from J, leaving 13 bases between. Germline V gene lookup returns CDR1 SGHRS and CDR2 YFSETQ. The CDR3 loop reads CASTTDGSSYNEQFF. DNA for the CDR3: TGCGCCAGCACCACCGACGGGAGCTCCTACAATGAGCAGTTCTTC.

This clone came up a few times. J is TRBJ1-1 and V is TRBV6-5, with D possibly TRBD1 on 6 matching bases. V lost 7 bases, J lost 6 bases, and 18 bases lay in between. This CDR3 comprises 14 residues. Germline V gene sequence: CDR1 MNHEY, CDR2 SVGAGI. The CDR3 reads CASTQGGVGAEAFF. CDR3 DNA: TGTGCCAGCACCCAAGGGGGAGTTGGCGCTGAAGCTTTCTTT.

The V and J genes are TRBV15 and TRBJ2-7, with D possibly matching TRBD2 (7 bases). The germline V gene encodes CDR1 LNHNV and CDR2 YYDKDF (reference sequence). This CDR3 has 14 amino acids. V gave up 0 bases and J gave up 5 bases, with 11 bases separating them. The CDR3 DNA reads TGTGCCACCAGCAGAGACGGGGGGCGTGACGAGCAGTACTTC. Translating gives CATSRDGGRDEQYF.

The rearrangement links TRBV18 to TRBJ2-6; D remains ambiguous. CDR1 is KGHSH and CDR2 is LQKENI in the germline V gene. This CDR3 comprises 12 residues. Trimming pared 6 bases from V and 13 bases from J, leaving 13 bases between. In DNA form, the CDR3 reads TGTGCCAGCTCCCCCGCAGGATCTGTCCTGACTTTC. Protein product: CASSPAGSVLTF.

V and J are TRBV18 and TRBJ1-1, with D unclear. Trimming removed 6 bases from V and 8 bases from J, with 16 bases in between. The CDR3 consists of 13 residues. In germline, CDR1 is KGHSH, CDR2 LQKENI. CDR3 coding DNA: TGTGCCAGCTCCCGAAGACACAGCCTAGAAGCTTTCTTT. Its translation: CASSRRHSLEAFF.